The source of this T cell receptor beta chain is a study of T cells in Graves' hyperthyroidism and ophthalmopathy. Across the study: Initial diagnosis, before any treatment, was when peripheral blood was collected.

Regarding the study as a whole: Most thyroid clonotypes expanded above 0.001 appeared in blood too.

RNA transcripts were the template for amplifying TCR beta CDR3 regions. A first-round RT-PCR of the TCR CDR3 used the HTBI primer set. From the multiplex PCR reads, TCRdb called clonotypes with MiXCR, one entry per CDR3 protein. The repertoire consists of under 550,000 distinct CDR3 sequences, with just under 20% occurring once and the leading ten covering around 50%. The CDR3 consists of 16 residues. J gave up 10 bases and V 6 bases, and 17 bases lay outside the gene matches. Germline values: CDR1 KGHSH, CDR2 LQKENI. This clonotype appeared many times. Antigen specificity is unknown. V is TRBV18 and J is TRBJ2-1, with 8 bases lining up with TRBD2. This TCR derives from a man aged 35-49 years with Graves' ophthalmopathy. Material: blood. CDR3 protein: CASSPGVAGRAPEQFF. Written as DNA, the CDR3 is TGTGCCAGCTCCCCGGGGGTAGCGGGACGAGCACCCGAGCAGTTCTTC.